The 9 T cell receptor beta chains in this list originate from one sample, sequenced in a study of blood T cell repertoires in COVID-19 (dated by TCRdb to the early 2020s). Libraries were constructed by the immunoSEQ multiplex PCR assay. Not all clones reach the TCRdb copy of this immuneACCESS table, which keeps in-frame sequences only. Checked studies attribute under half of the gap to unresolved V genes and leave the rest unexplained. For this sample there are roughly 260,000 clones; 86% appear just once. The ten most abundant clones make up roughly 2.6% of the sample. Sequenced: PBMCs or T cells enriched from blood (not recorded which). The receptors come from a woman between 18 and 29 years old who had recovered from COVID-19.

V is TRBV4-1 and J is TRBJ2-7; TRBD2 agrees at 8 bases. Germline loops: CDR1 MGHRA, CDR2 YSYEKL. V gave up 1 base and J gave up 0 bases; unmatched junction bases: 5. The length of the CDR3 is 16 residues. This chain's CDR3 is CASSQVPGGGSYEQYF. CDR3 nucleotides: TGCGCCAGCAGCCAAGTCCCGGGGGGGGGCTCCTACGAGCAGTACTTC.

The chain employs TRBV11-3 and TRBJ2-2; TRBD1 might be the D (6 bases). Germline lookup yields CDR1 SGHNT and CDR2 YENEEA. The ends were cut back, 4 bases at V and 7 bases at J, with 7 bases in the middle. The CDR3 extends over 12 amino acids. In nucleotides, the CDR3 is TGTGCCAGCAGCTCCAGGGGCGGGGAGCTGTTTTTT. Residues: CASSSRGGELFF. The full variable domain, with the rest looked up from reference TRBV11-3 and TRBJ2-2, is EAGVVQSPRYKIIEKKQPVAFWCNPISGHNTLYWYLQNLGQGPELLIRYENEEAVDDSQLPKDRFSAERLKGVDSTLKIQPAELGDSAVYLCASSSRGGELFFGEGSRLTVL.

The J gene is TRBJ2-3, the V gene TRBV7-9, with 7 nucleotides matching TRBD2. This CDR3 is built from 16 residues. Germline lookup yields CDR1 SEHNR and CDR2 FQNEAQ (reference sequence). J lost 2 bases, V lost 5 bases, and 10 bases had no gene match. CDR3 region: CASSTLGEGNTDTQYF. CDR3 in DNA: TGTGCCAGCAGCACCTTGGGGGAGGGAAACACAGATACGCAGTATTTT.

The chain has TRBV5-8 and TRBJ2-7, with a possible D match to TRBD1 (6 bases). Germline lookup yields CDR1 SGHTS and CDR2 YDEGEE. The germline V and J ends were trimmed by 0 bases and 8 bases, with 15 bases remaining between them. The CDR3 extends over 14 amino acids. The CDR3 nucleotides read TGTGCCAGCAGCTTGGTAGGGGGAGTCAGGCAGCAGTACTTC. As protein: CASSLVGGVRQQYF.

About this clone: Within the sample, other DNA sequences also encode this same CDR3. The CDR3 DNA sequence: TGTGCCAGCAGTGAAGCGGCGGGCAATCAGCCCCAGCATTTT. Amino acids: CASSEAAGNQPQHF. The V gene is TRBV6-1, the J gene TRBJ1-5; the D is unclear. The V end was cut by 0 bases, the J end by 2 bases, with 5 bases between. The CDR3 runs 14 residues. The germline CDR1 and CDR2 sequences are MNHNS and SASEGT.

The CDR3 nucleotides read TGTGCCAGTAGACTAGGGACCGGGGAGCTGTTTTTT. Residues: CASRLGTGELFF. The gene calls are TRBV19 and TRBJ2-2, with D maybe TRBD2 (5 bases). The CDR3 has 12 residues. V was pared by 6 bases and J by 5 bases, with 7 bases between. Germline V lookup: CDR1 LNHDA, CDR2 SQIVND (reference sequence).

The V call is TRBV4-3, the J call TRBJ2-7, with 9 bases lining up with TRBD2. V was pared by 0 bases and J by 6 bases, with 6 bases of the junction left unmatched. CDR3 size: 15 residues. Germline CDR1 reads LGHNA; CDR2 reads YSLEER. CDR3 DNA: TGCGCCAGCAGCCAAGAGCGGGGGGGAGCAGGCGAGCAGTACTTC. As protein: CASSQERGGAGEQYF.

This clone came up once. Other DNA sequences in this sample translate to the same CDR3. The chain recombines TRBV5-1 with TRBJ1-6; TRBD1 matches at 7 bases. After removal of 0 bases from V and 9 bases from J, the junction contained 3 bases not matched to a gene. The CDR3 spans 14 residues. Germline assignment: CDR1 SGHRS and CDR2 YFSETQ. CDR3 region: CASSLDRGGSPLHF. The CDR3 coding sequence is TGCGCCAGCAGCTTGGACAGGGGAGGTTCACCCCTCCACTTT.

The V gene is TRBV28, the J gene TRBJ1-5; TRBD1 is a possible D gene (6 bases). The germline CDR1 and CDR2 sequences are MDHEN and SYDVKM. Deletions cut 2 bases from V and 3 bases from J, with 8 bases between. The CDR3 is 14 residues long. CDR3 protein: CASSLGQSNQPQHF. DNA of the CDR3: TGTGCCAGCAGTTTAGGACAGTCCAATCAGCCCCAGCATTTT.